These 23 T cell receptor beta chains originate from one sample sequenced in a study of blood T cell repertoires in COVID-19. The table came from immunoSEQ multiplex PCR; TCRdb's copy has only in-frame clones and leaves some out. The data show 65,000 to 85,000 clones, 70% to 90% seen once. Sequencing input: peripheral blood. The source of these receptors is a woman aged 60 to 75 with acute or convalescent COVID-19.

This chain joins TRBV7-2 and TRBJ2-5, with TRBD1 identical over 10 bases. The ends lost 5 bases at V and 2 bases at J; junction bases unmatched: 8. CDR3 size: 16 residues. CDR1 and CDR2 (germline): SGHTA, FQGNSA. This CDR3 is CASSIRQGALQETQYF. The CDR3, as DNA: TGTGCCAGCAGCATCCGACAGGGGGCGTTACAAGAGACCCAGTACTTC.

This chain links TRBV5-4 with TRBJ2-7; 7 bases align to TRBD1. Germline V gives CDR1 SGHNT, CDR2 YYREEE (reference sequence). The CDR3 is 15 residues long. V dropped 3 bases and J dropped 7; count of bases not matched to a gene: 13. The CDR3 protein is CASSSGRQGPWEQYF. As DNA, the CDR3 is TGTGCCAGCAGCTCCGGTAGACAGGGCCCCTGGGAGCAGTACTTC. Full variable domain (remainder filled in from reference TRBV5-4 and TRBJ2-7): ETGVTQSPTHLIKTRGQQVTLRCSSQSGHNTVSWYQQALGQGPQFIFQYYREEENGRGNFPPRFSGLQFPNYSSELNVNALELDDSALYLCASSSGRQGPWEQYFGPGTRLTVT.

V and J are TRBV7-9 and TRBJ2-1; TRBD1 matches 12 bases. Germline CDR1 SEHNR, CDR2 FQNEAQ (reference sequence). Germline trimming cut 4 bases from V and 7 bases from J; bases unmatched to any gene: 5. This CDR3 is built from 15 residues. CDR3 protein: CASSWGQGAGNEQFF. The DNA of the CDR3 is TGTGCCAGCAGCTGGGGACAGGGGGCAGGGAATGAGCAGTTCTTC.

CDR3 nucleotides: TGTGCCAGCAGCCTAACAGGGCCTGGGGCCAACGTCCTGACTTTC. Amino acids: CASSLTGPGANVLTF. V gene TRBV3-1 (or the pseudogene TRBV3-2) combines with J gene TRBJ2-6; weak D call: TRBD1 (6 bases). Germline V lookup: CDR1 LGHDT, CDR2 YNNKEL (reference sequence). Trimming removed 4 bases at V and 2 bases at J, with 9 bases between. CDR3 length equals 15 residues.

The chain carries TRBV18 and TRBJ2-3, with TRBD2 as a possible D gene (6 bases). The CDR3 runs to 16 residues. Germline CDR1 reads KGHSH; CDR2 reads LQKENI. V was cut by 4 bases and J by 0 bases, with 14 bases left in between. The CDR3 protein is CASSRPTAGSTDTQYF. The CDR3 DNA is TGTGCCAGCTCACGACCGACGGCGGGAAGCACAGATACGCAGTATTTT.

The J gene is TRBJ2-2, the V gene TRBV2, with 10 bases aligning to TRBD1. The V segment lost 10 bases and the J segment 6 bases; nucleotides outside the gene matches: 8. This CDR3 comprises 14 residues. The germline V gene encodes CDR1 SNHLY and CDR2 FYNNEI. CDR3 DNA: TGTGCCACTACACGCGGGACAGGGGCCGGGGAGCTGTTTTTT. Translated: CATTRGTGAGELFF.

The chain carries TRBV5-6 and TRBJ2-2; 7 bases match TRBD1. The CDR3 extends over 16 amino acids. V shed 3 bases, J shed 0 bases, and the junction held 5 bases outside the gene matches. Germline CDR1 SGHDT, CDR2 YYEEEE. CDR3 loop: CASSWDSAANTGELFF. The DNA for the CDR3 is TGTGCCAGCAGCTGGGACAGCGCCGCGAACACCGGGGAGCTGTTTTTT.

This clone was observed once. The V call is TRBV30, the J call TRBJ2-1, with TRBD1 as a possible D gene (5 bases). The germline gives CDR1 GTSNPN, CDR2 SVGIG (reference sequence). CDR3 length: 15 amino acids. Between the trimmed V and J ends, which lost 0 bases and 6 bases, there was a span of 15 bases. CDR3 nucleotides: TGTGCCTGGAGTGTAAAGCAGGGCTTGGGCAATGAGCAGTTCTTC. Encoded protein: CAWSVKQGLGNEQFF.

Here the CDR3 reads CASSLMGAGYNEQFF. The CDR3, as DNA: TGCGCCAGCAGCTTGATGGGGGCCGGTTACAATGAGCAGTTCTTC. The chain uses TRBV5-1 and TRBJ2-1, with TRBD1 as a possible D gene (6 bases). The CDR3 covers 15 residues. Trimming took 1 base from V and 4 from J, leaving 12 bases between them. Germline V gives CDR1 SGHRS, CDR2 YFSETQ. The variable domain in full, with the rest retrieved from reference TRBV5-1 and TRBJ2-1, is KAGVTQTPRYLIKTRGQQVTLSCSPISGHRSVSWYQQTPGQGLQFLFEYFSETQRNKGNFPGRFSGRQFSNSRSEMNVSTLELGDSALYLCASSLMGAGYNEQFFGPGTRLTVL.

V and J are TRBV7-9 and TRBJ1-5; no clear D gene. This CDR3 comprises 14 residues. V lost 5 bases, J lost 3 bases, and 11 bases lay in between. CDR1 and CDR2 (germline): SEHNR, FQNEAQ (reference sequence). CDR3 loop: CASSLGQTNQPQHF. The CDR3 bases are TGTGCCAGCAGCCTTGGGCAGACCAATCAGCCCCAGCATTTT.

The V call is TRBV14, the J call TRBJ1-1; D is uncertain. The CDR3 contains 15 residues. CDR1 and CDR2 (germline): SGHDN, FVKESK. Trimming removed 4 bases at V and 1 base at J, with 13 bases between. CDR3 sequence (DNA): TGTGCCAGCAGCCCCCAACACCTAGCGAACACTGAAGCTTTCTTT. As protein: CASSPQHLANTEAFF.

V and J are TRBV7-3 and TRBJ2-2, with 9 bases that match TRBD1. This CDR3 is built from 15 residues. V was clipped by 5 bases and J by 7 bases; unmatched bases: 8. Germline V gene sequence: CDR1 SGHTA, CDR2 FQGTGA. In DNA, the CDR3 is TGTGCCAGCAGCCCATCCACAGGGGGCTACGGGGAGCTGTTTTTT. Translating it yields CASSPSTGGYGELFF.

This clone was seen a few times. As DNA, the CDR3 is TGTGCCAGTACCTCCGGAGTGGCCTCGAATCAGCCCCAGCATTTT. The encoded protein is CASTSGVASNQPQHF. The chain recombines TRBV19 with TRBJ1-5; D is undetermined. Germline V gene lookup returns CDR1 LNHDA and CDR2 SQIVND (reference sequence). V was trimmed by 7 bases and J by 4 bases, leaving 17 bases between them. There are 15 residues in the CDR3.

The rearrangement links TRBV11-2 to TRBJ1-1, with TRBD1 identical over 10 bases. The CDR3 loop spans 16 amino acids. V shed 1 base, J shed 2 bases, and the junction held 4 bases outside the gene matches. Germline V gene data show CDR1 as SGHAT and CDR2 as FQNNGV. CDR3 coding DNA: TGTGCCAGCAGCTTAGGTTGGGACAGGGGTAACACTGAAGCTTTCTTT. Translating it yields CASSLGWDRGNTEAFF.

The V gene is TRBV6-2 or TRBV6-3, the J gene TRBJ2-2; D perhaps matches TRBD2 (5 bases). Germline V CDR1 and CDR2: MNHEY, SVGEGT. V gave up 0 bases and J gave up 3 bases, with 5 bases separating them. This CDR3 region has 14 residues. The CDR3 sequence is CASSYSRDTGELFF. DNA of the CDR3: TGTGCCAGCAGTTACTCGCGGGACACCGGGGAGCTGTTTTTT.

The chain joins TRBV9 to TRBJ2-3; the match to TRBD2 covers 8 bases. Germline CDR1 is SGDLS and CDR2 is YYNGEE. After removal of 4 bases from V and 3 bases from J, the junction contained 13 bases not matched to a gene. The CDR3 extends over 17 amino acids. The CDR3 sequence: CASSPRGAGVITDTQYF. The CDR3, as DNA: TGTGCCAGCAGCCCTCGAGGAGCGGGGGTGATAACAGATACGCAGTATTTT.

Here the CDR3 reads CASSVRREETQYF. CDR3 DNA sequence: TGTGCCAGCAGCGTACGCAGGGAAGAGACCCAGTACTTC. This chain links TRBV9 with TRBJ2-5; maybe TRBD1 (5 bases). This CDR3 comprises 13 residues. Germline-derived CDR1 and CDR2 are SGDLS and YYNGEE. V shed 1 base and J shed 3 bases, with 7 bases lying between them.

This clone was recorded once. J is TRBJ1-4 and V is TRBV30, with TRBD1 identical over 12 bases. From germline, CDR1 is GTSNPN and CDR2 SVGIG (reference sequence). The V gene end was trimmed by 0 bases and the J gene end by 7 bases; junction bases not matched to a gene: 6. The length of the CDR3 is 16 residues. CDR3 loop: CAWSVPGQGAREKLFF. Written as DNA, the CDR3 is TGTGCCTGGAGTGTCCCGGGACAGGGGGCACGTGAAAAACTGTTTTTT. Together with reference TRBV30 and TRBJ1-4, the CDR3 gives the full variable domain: SQTIHQWPATLVQPVGSPLSLECTVEGTSNPNLYWYRQAAGRGLQLLFYSVGIGQISSEVPQNLSASRPQDRQFILSSKKLLLSDSGFYLCAWSVPGQGAREKLFFGSGTQLSVL.

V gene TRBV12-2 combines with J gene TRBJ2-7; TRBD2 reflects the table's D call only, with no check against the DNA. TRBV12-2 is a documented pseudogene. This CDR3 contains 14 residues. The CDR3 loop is CASRLVGGSYEQYF. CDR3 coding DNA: TGTGCAAGTCGCTTAGTGGGGGGGTCCTACGAGCAGTACTTC.

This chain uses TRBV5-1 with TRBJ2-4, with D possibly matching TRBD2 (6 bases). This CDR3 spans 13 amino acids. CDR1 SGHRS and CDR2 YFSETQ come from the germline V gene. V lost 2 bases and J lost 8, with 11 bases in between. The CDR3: CASSLRGEDIQYF. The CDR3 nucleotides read TGCGCCAGCAGCTTACGCGGGGAGGACATTCAGTACTTC.

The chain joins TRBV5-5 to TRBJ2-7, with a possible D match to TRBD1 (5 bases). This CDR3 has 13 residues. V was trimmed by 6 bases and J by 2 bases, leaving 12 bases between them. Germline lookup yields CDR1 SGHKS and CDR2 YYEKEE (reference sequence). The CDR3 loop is CASTQGITYEQYV. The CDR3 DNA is TGTGCCAGCACCCAGGGAATCACCTACGAGCAGTACGTC.

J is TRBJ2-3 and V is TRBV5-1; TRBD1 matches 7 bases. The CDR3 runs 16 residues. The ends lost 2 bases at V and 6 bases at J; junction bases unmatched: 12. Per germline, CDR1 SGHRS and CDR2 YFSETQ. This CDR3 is CASSFGIYEGADTQYF. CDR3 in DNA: TGCGCCAGCAGCTTCGGGATCTACGAGGGGGCGGATACGCAGTATTTT.

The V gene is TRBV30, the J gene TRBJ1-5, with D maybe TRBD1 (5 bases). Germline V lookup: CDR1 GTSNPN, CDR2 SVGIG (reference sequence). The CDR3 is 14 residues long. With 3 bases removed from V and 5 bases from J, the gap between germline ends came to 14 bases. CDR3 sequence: CAWSPIGGDQPQHF. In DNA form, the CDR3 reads TGTGCCTGGAGCCCGATTGGGGGGGATCAGCCCCAGCATTTT.